This TCR beta chain was observed in a study of OX40 agonist ivuxolimab in advanced cancers. Turning to the study itself: Patients received ivuxolimab, an agonistic anti-OX40 (CD134) antibody. Patients received ivuxolimab, an intravenous treatment, every 2 weeks at 0.01 to 10 mg/kg. General study results and limits: Partial responders treated at 0.1-3.0 mg/kg exhibited clonal expansion among the lowest measured.

Profiled with immunoSEQ multiplex PCR; TCRdb holds only in-frame clones, not every one. This repertoire shows about 25,000 clones, about 86% found once; its top ten account for approximately 16%. To note about this clone: What it binds is not known.

The CDR3 consists of 16 residues. V lost 4 bases and J lost 5; bases outside the gene matches: 10. In germline, CDR1 is SSHAT, CDR2 FNYEAQ (reference sequence). The gene calls are TRBV7-7 and TRBJ2-2; 7 bases are shared with TRBD2. This sequence was found in an adult with an advanced solid tumor such as melanoma, head and neck, liver or kidney cancer. The sample here was CD4+ or CD8+ T cells sorted from blood, taken in a trial of the OX40 agonist ivuxolimab. CDR3 amino acids: CASSSTSGVGTGELFF. The CDR3 DNA follows: TGTGCCAGCAGCTCGACAAGCGGGGTGGGGACCGGGGAGCTGTTTTTT.